These T cell receptor beta chains were read from a single sample in a study of T cells in Graves' hyperthyroidism and ophthalmopathy. TCRdb processed the multiplex PCR reads anew with MiXCR; each CDR3 protein has one entry. The data show about 640,000 distinct CDR3 sequences, 14% seen once. Sequencing was performed on blood. The receptors shown here come from a woman in her forties or fifties with Graves' ophthalmopathy. Both conserved end residues are part of each CDR3. D genes are given only for firm matches. Rows may omit the clone size; those that give it use once, few, many or a size class.

many | . | TRBJ2-1 | TRBV2 | TGTGCCAGCATCGTTCCAGGGCAGGGCTACAATGAGCAGTTCTTC | CASIVPGQGYNEQFF
many | . | TRBJ2-6 | TRBV28 | TGTGCCAGCAGATTCCCCGGCGGGACCGGGGCCAACGTCCTGACTTTC | CASRFPGGTGANVLTF
many | . | TRBJ1-1 | TRBV6-1 | TGTGCCAGTGTTCAGGCCCTGAACACTGAAGCTTTCTTT | CASVQALNTEAFF
many | . | TRBJ1-4 | TRBV11-2 | TGTGCCAGCAGCTTAGATGAGGGTTGGAGTGAAAAACTGTTTTTT | CASSLDEGWSEKLFF
many | . | TRBJ2-7 | TRBV5-1 | TGCGCCAGCAGCTTGGCCGCAGGAATCAACGAGCAGTACTTC | CASSLAAGINEQYF
. | . | TRBJ2-3 | TRBV29-1 | TGCAGCGTTGATAGCCCCTCCACAGATACGCAGTATTTT | CSVDSPSTDTQYF
. | . | TRBJ1-1 | TRBV24-1 | TGTGCCACCAGTGACCCTACCGACAGACACGCTGAAGCTTTCTTT | CATSDPTDRHAEAFF
few | . | TRBJ2-1 | TRBV20-1 | TGCAGTGCCACCAGACAGGTGTTCTACAATGAGCAGTTCTTC | CSATRQVFYNEQFF
many | . | TRBJ2-7 | TRBV7-2 | TGTGCCAGCAGATCCGTCGACCGCCACTACGAGCAGTACTTC | CASRSVDRHYEQYF
many | TRBD1 | TRBJ2-1 | TRBV6-5 | TGTGCCAGCAGTTACTCATCGGGACAGGGTAGCAATGAGCAGTTCTTC | CASSYSSGQGSNEQFF
few | TRBD1 | TRBJ2-1 | TRBV7-2 | TGTGCCAGCAGCTCCCTCCGGGACAGATTTAACAATGAGCAGTTCTTC | CASSSLRDRFNNEQFF
. | TRBD1 | TRBJ2-2 | TRBV5-1 | TGCGCCACCAGGGCCGGGACAGGGGCCTTCACCGGGGAGCTGTTTTTT | CATRAGTGAFTGELFF
many | . | TRBJ2-7 | TRBV6-1 | TGTGCCAGCAGTAAGCAAAACTTGGGTGGAAGGTTCGACTACGAGCAGTACTTC | CASSKQNLGGRFDYEQYF
. | TRBD1 | TRBJ1-3 | TRBV9 | TGTGCCAGCAGCGAACGGACAGGGGGGTCTGGAAACACCATATATTTT | CASSERTGGSGNTIYF
many | . | TRBJ2-7 | TRBV9 | TGTGCCAGCAGCGTCGCCCCCGGGGGCTACGAGCAGTACTTC | CASSVAPGGYEQYF
. | . | TRBJ2-2 | TRBV7-9 | TGTGCCAGCAGCTCGTCGGGTTTTACCGGGGAGCTGTTTTTT | CASSSSGFTGELFF
many | . | TRBJ2-5 | TRBV11-1 | TGTGCCAGCAGCGCGCTGGGGGGGGCGGAAGAGACCCAGTACTTC | CASSALGGAEETQYF
few | TRBD2 | TRBJ2-1 | TRBV7-6 | TGTGCCAGCAGCTTACGGCCGGCTCAGGGGGGACTAGCGGGAGGAAACTCCTACAATGAGCAGTTCTTC | CASSLRPAQGGLAGGNSYNEQFF
many | TRBD2 | TRBJ2-1 | TRBV28 | TGTGCCAGCAGAATTAGCGGGAGCTCCTACAATGAGCAGTTCTTC | CASRISGSSYNEQFF
many | . | TRBJ1-2 | TRBV28 | TGTGCCAGCAGAGGGACATTGGGTAACTATGGCTACACCTTC | CASRGTLGNYGYTF
many | . | TRBJ1-4 | TRBV30 | TGTGCCTGGAGTAGTGAAGCAACTAATGAAAAACTGTTTTTT | CAWSSEATNEKLFF
many | . | TRBJ2-1 | TRBV12-3/TRBV12-4 | TGTGCCAGCAGCCGCGCACCGAGCTCCTACAATGAGCAGTTCTTC | CASSRAPSSYNEQFF
many | TRBD1 | TRBJ2-7 | TRBV6-1 | TGTGCCAGCTCTTTAATTGGACAGGTAGTTATCTACGAGCAGTACTTC | CASSLIGQVVIYEQYF
many | . | TRBJ2-7 | TRBV11-2 | TGTGCCAGCAGCTTATCCCTCGGGGGGCATAGCGACGAGCAGTACTTC | CASSLSLGGHSDEQYF
many | . | TRBJ2-5 | TRBV14 | TGTGCCAGCACACGGCAGGACCAAGAGACCCAGTACTTC | CASTRQDQETQYF
many | TRBD1 | TRBJ2-7 | TRBV24-1 | TGTGCCACCAGTGATCGGGGACAGGGGCACGAGCAGTACTTC | CATSDRGQGHEQYF
many | TRBD2 | TRBJ2-7 | TRBV12-3/TRBV12-4 | TGTGCCAGCAGTTTCGCTAGCGGATACTACGAGCAGTACTTC | CASSFASGYYEQYF
many | . | TRBJ1-5 | TRBV18 | TGTGCCAGCTCACCCCAGACCTCGGGGCAGCCCCAGCATTTT | CASSPQTSGQPQHF
. | . | TRBJ1-5 | TRBV19 | TGTGCCAGTACCCAAAGTCCTATAGCCAGGCCCCAGCATTTT | CASTQSPIARPQHF
many | . | TRBJ2-1 | TRBV5-1 | TGCGCCAGCTCTCAACCTTTAGGCCTAGCCTACAATGAGCAGTTCTTC | CASSQPLGLAYNEQFF
many | TRBD2 | TRBJ2-7 | TRBV12-3/TRBV12-4 | TGTGCCAGCAGCCCCGGGAGGCCTGCCTACGAGCAGTACTTC | CASSPGRPAYEQYF
many | . | TRBJ1-2 | TRBV12-3/TRBV12-4 | TGTGCCAGCAGTGCTCTCTATGGCTACACCTTC | CASSALYGYTF
few | . | TRBJ1-3 | TRBV19 | TGTGCCAGTAGTGTCTACGCCCGGGAGTCGGGAAACACCATATATTTT | CASSVYARESGNTIYF
many | TRBD1 | TRBJ2-3 | TRBV7-3 | TGTGCCAGCAGCATACAGGGGAGAGGCACAGATACGCAGTATTTT | CASSIQGRGTDTQYF
few | TRBD2 | TRBJ2-2 | TRBV24-1 | TGTGCCACCAGTAGGACTAGCGGGCCAACCGGGGAGCTGTTTTTT | CATSRTSGPTGELFF
many | TRBD2 | TRBJ2-1 | TRBV7-2 | TGTGCCAGCAGCCTAAACCCGGGACTAGCACCGACCAATGAGCAGTTCTTC | CASSLNPGLAPTNEQFF
. | TRBD1 | TRBJ2-1 | TRBV6-2/TRBV6-3 | TGTGCCAGCGGGAACCGGGACAGGGTTAGGAATGAGCAGTTCTTC | CASGNRDRVRNEQFF
. | . | TRBJ2-7 | TRBV27 | TGTGCCAGCACCAAGGCCATGCTACTCAGGGACGGGGGCTACGAGCAGTACTTC | CASTKAMLLRDGGYEQYF
many | . | TRBJ2-7 | TRBV20-1 | TGCAGTGCTAGGTTACCGGGGAACTACGAGCAGTACTTC | CSARLPGNYEQYF
many | . | TRBJ2-3 | TRBV29-1 | TGCAGCGTCGCTGCCGGACCGAAAGATACGCAGTATTTT | CSVAAGPKDTQYF
. | TRBD1 | TRBJ1-4 | TRBV10-3 | TGTGCCATCAGCGCAGACAGGGGAACTAATGAAAAACTGTTTTTT | CAISADRGTNEKLFF
many | . | TRBJ1-5 | TRBV27 | TGTGCCAGCAGTCCCAACCTATTCAATCAGCCCCAGCATTTT | CASSPNLFNQPQHF
. | TRBD2 | TRBJ2-1 | TRBV24-1 | TGTGCCACCAATAGGGGAGGGTACAATGAGCAGTTCTTC | CATNRGGYNEQFF
. | TRBD1 | TRBJ1-4 | TRBV3-1 | TGTGCCAGCAGCCAAGGGGAAGCGGGGACAGCCGCGAAACTGTTTTTT | CASSQGEAGTAAKLFF
many | . | TRBJ1-1 | TRBV5-1 | TGCGCCAGCAGCCAGGACCCCCTAGGGAACACTGAAGCTTTCTTT | CASSQDPLGNTEAFF